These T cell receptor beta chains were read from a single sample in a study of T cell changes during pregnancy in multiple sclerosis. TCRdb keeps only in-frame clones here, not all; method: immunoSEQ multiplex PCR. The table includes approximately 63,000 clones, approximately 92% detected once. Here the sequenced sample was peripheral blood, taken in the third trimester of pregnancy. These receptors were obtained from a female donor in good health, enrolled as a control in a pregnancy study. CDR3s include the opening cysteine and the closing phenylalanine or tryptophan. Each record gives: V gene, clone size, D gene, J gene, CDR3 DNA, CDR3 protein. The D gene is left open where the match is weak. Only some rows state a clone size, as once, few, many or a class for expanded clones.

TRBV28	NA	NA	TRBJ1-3	TGTGCCAGCACCCGGGTTTCTGGAAACACCATATATTTT	CASTRVSGNTIYF
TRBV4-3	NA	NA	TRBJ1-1	TGCGCCAGCAGCCAAGGGGACACAATGAACACTGAAGCTTTCTTT	CASSQGDTMNTEAFF
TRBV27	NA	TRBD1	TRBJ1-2	TGTGCCAGCAGTTTCATAACAGGGGGGGATGGCTACACCTTC	CASSFITGGDGYTF
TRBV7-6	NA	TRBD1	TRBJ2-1	TGTGCCAGCAGCTTAAGGGGACAGGGGAATATTCTAGCGGATAGATACAATGAGCAGTTCTTC	CASSLRGQGNILADRYNEQFF
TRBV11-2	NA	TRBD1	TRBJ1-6	TGTGCCAGCAGCCCCAAGGGACAGGCCAGCTCCTATAATTCACCCCTCCACTTT	CASSPKGQASSYNSPLHF
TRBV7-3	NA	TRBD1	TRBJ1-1	TGTGCCAGCAGCTTTTCAGGGGGCGACACTGAAGCTTTCTTT	CASSFSGGDTEAFF
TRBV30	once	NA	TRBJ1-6	TGTGCCTGGAGTGTACAGCCGTATAATTCACCCCTCCACTTT	CAWSVQPYNSPLHF
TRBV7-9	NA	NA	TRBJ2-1	TGTGCCAGCAGCCCCGCGTCGGGCGGGGGCAATCTCTACAATGAGCAGTTCTTC	CASSPASGGGNLYNEQFF
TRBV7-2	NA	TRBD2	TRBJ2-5	TGTGCCAGCAGCTTCGGGGGGTCCAAAGAGACCCAGTACTTC	CASSFGGSKETQYF
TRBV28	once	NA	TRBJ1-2	TGTGCCAGCAGCCGCCCGGGGGGGCCGTGGGGCTACACCTTC	CASSRPGGPWGYTF
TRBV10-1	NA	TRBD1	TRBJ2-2	TGCGCCAGCAGTCCGGGACAGGGGTCCGGGGAGCTGTTTTTT	CASSPGQGSGELFF
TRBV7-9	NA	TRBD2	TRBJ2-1	TGTGCCAGCAGCCGGACTAGCGGAGCATACAATGAGCAGTTCTTC	CASSRTSGAYNEQFF
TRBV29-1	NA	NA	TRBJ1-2	TGCAGCGTAAGGCAGGCCCCATCGCGAGGCTACACCTTC	CSVRQAPSRGYTF
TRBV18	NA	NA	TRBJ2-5	TGTGCCAGCTCACCGGCCCATGGTGCAGAGACCCAGTACTTC	CASSPAHGAETQYF
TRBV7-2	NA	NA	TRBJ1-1	TGTGCCAGCAGCGCAATAAGTAGTAGCACTGAAGCTTTCTTT	CASSAISSSTEAFF
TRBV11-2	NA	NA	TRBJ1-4	TGTGCCAGCAGCTTAAATAGGGGGAATGAAAAACTGTTTTTT	CASSLNRGNEKLFF
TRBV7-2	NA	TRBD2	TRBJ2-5	TGTGCCAGCAGCTTTAAGGCTAGCGGGATCGGAGAGACCCAGTACTTC	CASSFKASGIGETQYF
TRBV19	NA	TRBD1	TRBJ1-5	TGTGCCAGTAGTGGGCCAAACAGGGGGAGCAATCAGCCCCAGCATTTT	CASSGPNRGSNQPQHF
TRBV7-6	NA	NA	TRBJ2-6	TGTGCCAGCAGCCCATCTACAGGGTCTGGGGCCAACGTCCTGACTTTC	CASSPSTGSGANVLTF
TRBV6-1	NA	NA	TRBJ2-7	TGTGCCAGCAGTTCTGACCGGGGCTACGAGCAGTACTTC	CASSSDRGYEQYF
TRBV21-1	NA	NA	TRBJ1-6	TGTGCCAGCAGCGCCGGACAGGGGAGGTATTCACCCCTCCACTTT	CASSAGQGRYSPLHF
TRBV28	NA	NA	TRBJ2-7	TGTGCCAGCAGTTCAAACCGGGGACGGGGGACCTACGAGCAGTACTTC	CASSSNRGRGTYEQYF
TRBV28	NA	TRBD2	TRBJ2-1	TGTGCCAGCAGTGCACCAGGGTGGGAGGGCCTATACAATGAGCAGTTCTTC	CASSAPGWEGLYNEQFF
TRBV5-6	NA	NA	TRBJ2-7	TGTGCCAGCAGCCGGTCGTGGGGCAGGAACGAGCAGTACTTC	CASSRSWGRNEQYF
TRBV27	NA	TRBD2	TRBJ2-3	TGTGCCAGCAGTTCGCCGGGACTAGCGTCCCAATGGGGAGATACGCAGTATTTT	CASSSPGLASQWGDTQYF
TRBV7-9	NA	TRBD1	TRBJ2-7	TGTGCCAGCAGCTTAGTAACAGGGGTCGAGCAGTACTTC	CASSLVTGVEQYF
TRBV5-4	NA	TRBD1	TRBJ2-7	TGTGCCAGCAGCTTGCTCCCGGGACAGGGGTCCTACGAGCAGTACTTC	CASSLLPGQGSYEQYF
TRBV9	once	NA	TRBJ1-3	TGTGCCAGCAGCTCCAGTTTCAACACCATATATTTT	CASSSSFNTIYF
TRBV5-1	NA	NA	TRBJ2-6	TGCGCCAGCAGCCCCGCTCCCGGGTCTGGGGCCAACGTCCTGACTTTC	CASSPAPGSGANVLTF
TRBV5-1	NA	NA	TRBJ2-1	TGCGCCAGCAGCTTGGGGGGAGTCAATGAGCAGTTCTTC	CASSLGGVNEQFF
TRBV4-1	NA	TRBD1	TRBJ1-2	TGCGCCAGCAGCCAACCCGGACAGGTTGATGGCTACACCTTC	CASSQPGQVDGYTF
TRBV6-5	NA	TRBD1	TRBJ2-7	TGTGCCAGCAGTCAGACAGGGGTTCTTTCCTACGAGCAGTACTTC	CASSQTGVLSYEQYF
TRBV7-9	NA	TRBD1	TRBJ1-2	TGTGCCAGCAGCTCAGCCGAGGGGGCTTACACCTTC	CASSSAEGAYTF
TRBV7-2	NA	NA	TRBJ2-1	TGTGCCAGCAGCTTAGGTCGGAATGAGCAGTTCTTC	CASSLGRNEQFF
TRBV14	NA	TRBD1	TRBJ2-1	TGTGCCAGCAGCCATGGACAGGGGTACAATGAGCAGTTCTTC	CASSHGQGYNEQFF
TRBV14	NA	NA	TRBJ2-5	TGTGCCAGCAGCCAAGTTGGCACCCAGTACTTC	CASSQVGTQYF
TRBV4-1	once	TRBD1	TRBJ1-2	TGCGCCAGCAGCCAAATCCGACAGGGAGAGTATGGCTACACCTTC	CASSQIRQGEYGYTF
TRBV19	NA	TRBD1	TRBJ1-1	TGTGCCAGTAGTTCGTCCGGGACAGCGACTGAAGCTTTCTTT	CASSSSGTATEAFF
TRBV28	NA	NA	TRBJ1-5	TGTGCCATGTCAGGGAATACTCAGCCCCAGCATTTT	CAMSGNTQPQHF
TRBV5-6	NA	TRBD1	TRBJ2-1	TGTGCCAGCAGCAAAGACAGGGGGGTCTCCTACAATGAGCAGTTCTTC	CASSKDRGVSYNEQFF
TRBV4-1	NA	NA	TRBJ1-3	TGCGCCAGCAGCTACCAGGGGTTCTCTGGAAACACCATATATTTT	CASSYQGFSGNTIYF
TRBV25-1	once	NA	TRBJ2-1	TGTGCCAGCAGTACCGCAGTCACAGCAGCTAATGAGCAGTTCTTC	CASSTAVTAANEQFF
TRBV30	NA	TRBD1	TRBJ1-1	TGTGCCTGGAGTGGGGACAGGGGGGCCACTGAAGCTTTCTTT	CAWSGDRGATEAFF
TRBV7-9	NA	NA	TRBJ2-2	TGTGCCAGCAGCCCTGGCGGGGGCCGTGGCGGGGAGCTGTTTTTT	CASSPGGGRGGELFF
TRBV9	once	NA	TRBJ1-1	TGTGCCAGCAGCGTAGGAAACAGGGTCACTGAAGCTTTCTTT	CASSVGNRVTEAFF
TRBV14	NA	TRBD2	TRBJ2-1	TGTGCCAGCAGCCAAGGTTTGGGGACTAGGGATAATGAGCAGTTCTTC	CASSQGLGTRDNEQFF
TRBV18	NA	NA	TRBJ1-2	TGTGCCAGCTCTCCGAACCAGGGAATGGGGAGCTACACCTTC	CASSPNQGMGSYTF
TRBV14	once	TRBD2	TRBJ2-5	TGTGCCAGCAGCCCCACCGGGACTAGCGGGTACCAAGAGACCCAGTACTTC	CASSPTGTSGYQETQYF
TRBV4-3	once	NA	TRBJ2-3	TGCGCCAGCAGCCAAGATTTAGCTAGGACAGATACGCAGTATTTT	CASSQDLARTDTQYF
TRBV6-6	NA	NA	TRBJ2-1	TGTGCCAGCAGTCTGCGTCTAGCTGAGGAGCAGTTCTTC	CASSLRLAEEQFF
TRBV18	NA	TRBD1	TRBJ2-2	TGTGCCAGCTCTCAGGGACAGGGCGCCGGGGAGCTGTTTTTT	CASSQGQGAGELFF
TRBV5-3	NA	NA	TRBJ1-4	TGTGCCAGAAGCTTGATCTTGTCCAGGGTAGATCCCTCAACTAATGAAAAACTGTTTTTT	CARSLILSRVDPSTNEKLFF
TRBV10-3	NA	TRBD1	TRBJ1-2	TGTGCCATCAGCGTCGACAGGGCCTATGGCTACACCTTC	CAISVDRAYGYTF
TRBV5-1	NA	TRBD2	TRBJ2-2	TGCGCCAGCAGCTTGGTAGCGGGAGGATCGAACACCGGGGAGCTGTTTTTT	CASSLVAGGSNTGELFF